One and the same sample provided the 8 T cell receptor beta chains below, sequenced in a study of T cell repertoires in cytomegalovirus infection (dated by TCRdb to about 2019). Reads for this sample came from an Illumina HiSeq 1500. The raw public data were reprocessed by TCRdb itself: fastp quality trimming at Q25, MiXCR clonotype calling, in-frame beta chains only. Each CDR3 protein gets just one entry, which takes the most common genes and DNA from the rows behind it. For this sample the table gives approximately 550,000 distinct CDR3 sequences, of which 16% were detected only once. The ten largest clonotypes hold under 30% of the sample. The sequenced sample was CD8+ T cells from PBMCs. The source of these receptors is a human donor in good health (CMV status not recorded). Some clones in this sample may be carry-over from other donors' samples.

The sample holds many counts of this clonotype. V and J are TRBV15 and TRBJ2-7, with 9 nucleotides matching TRBD1. The CDR3 covers 18 residues. V dropped 3 bases and J dropped 1; count of bases not matched to a gene: 13. Germline CDR1 LNHNV, CDR2 YYDKDF (reference sequence). In DNA form, the CDR3 reads TGTGCCACCAGCAGGACCCCCTCTGGGACAGGGAGTTCCTACGAGCAGTACTTC. This codes for CATSRTPSGTGSSYEQYF.

This clonotype appeared many times. V and J are TRBV4-1 and TRBJ1-4; D remains unclear. This CDR3 spans 12 amino acids. The germline V gene has CDR1 MGHRA and CDR2 YSYEKL. V lost 0 bases to trimming and J lost 10 bases, with 6 bases between them. This CDR3 is CASSQEDRKLFF. The CDR3 DNA is TGCGCCAGCAGCCAAGAAGATCGAAAACTGTTTTTT.

This clonotype was seen many times. The chain has TRBV2 and TRBJ1-6, with unresolved D. This CDR3 is built from 14 residues. Trimming removed 4 bases from V and 8 bases from J, with 12 bases in between. CDR1 and CDR2 from the germline V gene are SNHLY and FYNNEI. CDR3 region: CASSAGRPDSPLHF. The CDR3 region has the DNA TGTGCCAGCAGTGCCGGGAGGCCCGATTCACCCCTCCACTTT. The whole variable domain, remainder taken from reference TRBV2 and TRBJ1-6, is EPEVTQTPSHQVTQMGQEVILRCVPISNHLYFYWYRQILGQKVEFLVSFYNNEISEKSEIFDDQFSVERPDGSNFTLKIRSTKLEDSAMYFCASSAGRPDSPLHFGNGTRLTVT.

This clonotype was found many times. The J gene is TRBJ1-2, the V gene TRBV7-3; the match to TRBD1 covers 12 bases. The CDR3 extends over 15 amino acids. J was trimmed by 6 bases and V by 5 bases; bases with no gene match: 7. Germline V CDR1 and CDR2: SGHTA, FQGTGA. The CDR3 here is CASSPPGQGADGYTF. CDR3 coding DNA: TGTGCCAGCAGCCCACCGGGACAGGGGGCGGATGGCTACACCTTC.

This clonotype was seen many times. The J gene is TRBJ2-2, the V gene TRBV27, with D hard to call. With 1 base removed from V and 2 bases from J, the gap between germline ends came to 17 bases. Germline lookup yields CDR1 MNHEY and CDR2 SMNVEV (reference sequence). The CDR3 covers 18 residues. CDR3 coding DNA: TGTGCCAGCAGTTTATTTCTCGGGTCCCTCTTTAACACCGGGGAGCTGTTTTTT. This sequence encodes CASSLFLGSLFNTGELFF.

The chain uses TRBV6-5 and TRBJ1-4; the match to TRBD1 covers 11 bases. V shed 0 bases, J shed 3 bases, and the junction held 3 bases outside the gene matches. Germline V gene lookup returns CDR1 MNHEY and CDR2 SVGAGI. The CDR3 spans 17 residues. The CDR3 DNA reads as TGTGCCAGCAGTTACTCAGGACAGGGGGCCTCTAATGAAAAACTGTTTTTT. This gives the protein CASSYSGQGASNEKLFF.

This clonotype was detected many times. The V and J genes are TRBV12-3 or TRBV12-4 and TRBJ1-2; tentatively, D is TRBD1 (6 bases). V was pared by 6 bases and J by 4 bases, with 15 bases between. The CDR3 totals 14 residues. In DNA form, the CDR3 reads TGTGCCAGCAGGGCCCGGGGGCAAATCTATGGCTACACCTTC. This encodes CASRARGQIYGYTF.

This clonotype was detected many times. The rearrangement uses TRBV7-8 and TRBJ2-3; possibly TRBD1 or TRBD2 for D (5 bases each). V was clipped by 1 base and J by 6 bases, with 11 bases between them. CDR1 and CDR2 from the germline V gene are SGHVS and FQNEAQ. The CDR3 totals 14 residues. CDR3: CASSLERGGDTQYF. Here the CDR3 DNA reads TGTGCCAGCAGCTTAGAGAGGGGTGGGGATACGCAGTATTTT. Supplemented by reference TRBV7-8 and TRBJ2-3, the full variable domain reads GAGVSQSPRYKVAKRGQDVALRCDPISGHVSLFWYQQALGQGPEFLTYFQNEAQLDKSGLPSDRFFAERPEGSVSTLKIQRTQQEDSAVYLCASSLERGGDTQYFGPGTRLTVL.